The TCR beta chain described here comes from a study of T cells in Graves' hyperthyroidism and ophthalmopathy. The investigators amplified TCR beta CDR3 regions from RNA transcripts. An initial round of RT-PCR targeting the TCR CDR3 relied on the HTBI primer set. TCRdb passed the multiplex PCR reads through MiXCR, listing each CDR3 protein once. This table holds about 510,000 distinct CDR3 sequences, around 50% found once. The J segment lost 4 bases and the V segment lost 6 bases, leaving 8 bases of the junction unmatched. This CDR3 is built from 15 residues. On this clonotype: Its antigen is as yet unknown.

The study, taken as a whole, reports: The model foresaw ophthalmopathy a median roughly 6.5 months prior to onset. Most thyroid-expanded clonotypes above 0.001 were also found in blood. A model built on 13 V-J features separated ophthalmopathy from stable hyperthyroidism.

Used for diagnoses were clinical symptoms, serum thyroxine and TRAb, thyroid ultrasound and orbital computed tomography. The TCR sequence derives from an adult woman with Graves' disease, either hyperthyroidism or ophthalmopathy (not recorded which). The chain carries TRBV12-3 or TRBV12-4 and TRBJ1-5, with 8 positions matching TRBD1. Sequencing was performed on peripheral blood or thyroid tissue (not recorded which). The DNA for the CDR3 is TGTGCCAGCAGCCGGGGACAGGCGAAAAATCAGCCCCAGCATTTT. Translated, it gives CASSRGQAKNQPQHF.